The present TCR beta chain was sequenced within a study of blood T cell repertoires in COVID-19. Looking at the study overall: Nucleic acid was either cDNA or gDNA, and it came from T cells, B-cell-depleted T cells, or PBMCs.

Original data processing: Estimated nucleated cell counts came from reference gene primer amplification. This table comes from immunoSEQ multiplex PCR, and its TCRdb copy is limited to in-frame clones, with some not included. V and J calls and clone size follow that table, whereas D and trimming were derived from the DNA. The sample holds some 240,000 clones, about 94% seen once. The trim removed 2 bases at V and 0 bases at J, leaving 6 bases unmatched. Germline-derived CDR1 and CDR2 are MRHNA and SNTAGT. The CDR3 contains 18 residues. The sample taken for sequencing was peripheral blood. The TCR was taken from a man aged 55 to 70 with COVID-19, enrolled during active disease. The chain recombines TRBV6-4 with TRBJ2-3, with 12 nucleotides matching TRBD2. As DNA, the CDR3 is TGTGCCAGCAGTGACCTAAGGACTAGCGGGATTAGCACAGATACGCAGTATTTT. It specifies CASSDLRTSGISTDTQYF.